These 14 T cell receptor beta chains were all obtained from the same sample, sequenced in a study of cytomegalovirus exposure and HLA in healthy donors. Vbeta (60) and Jbeta (13) primers were used in the PCR. Here immunoSEQ multiplex PCR was the method, and the copy in TCRdb shows in-frame clones only, minus some. There are roughly 110,000 clones in the sample; approximately 80% occur only once, and 0.87% lies in the top ten. Specimen: PBMCs. The receptors shown here come from a woman younger than 45 in good health and CMV-seronegative.

This clone was counted only a few times. This sequence joins TRBV11-2 and TRBJ1-1, with D possibly matching TRBD1 (5 bases). The germline CDR1 and CDR2 sequences are SGHAT and FQNNGV. The CDR3 contains 16 residues. The V end was cut by 4 bases, the J end by 4 bases, with 19 bases between. CDR3 sequence: CASSSGAGGSSTEAFF. The DNA for the CDR3 is TGTGCCAGCAGCTCTGGGGCGGGGGGATCGAGCACTGAAGCTTTCTTT. Filled out from reference TRBV11-2 and TRBJ1-1, the complete variable domain reads EAGVAQSPRYKIIEKRQSVAFWCNPISGHATLYWYQQILGQGPKLLIQFQNNGVVDDSQLPKDRFSAERLKGVDSTLKIQPAKLEDSAVYLCASSSGAGGSSTEAFFGQGTRLTVV.

The chain recombines TRBV2 with TRBJ2-7, with TRBD1 as a possible D gene (5 bases). The CDR3 has 13 amino acids. From germline, CDR1 is SNHLY and CDR2 FYNNEI. V lost 2 bases and J lost 6, with 11 bases in between. CDR3 residues: CASSEQGEGEQYF. CDR3 nucleotides: TGTGCCAGCAGTGAACAGGGCGAAGGCGAGCAGTACTTC.

This clone was observed a single time. This chain joins TRBV5-1 and TRBJ2-5, with TRBD2 identical over 7 bases. Germline V gene data show CDR1 as SGHRS and CDR2 as YFSETQ. Trimming removed 8 bases from V and 3 bases from J; junction bases left unmatched: 10. The CDR3 extends over 14 amino acids. The CDR3 is CASSGGGGKETQYF. The CDR3 DNA reads TGCGCCAGTTCGGGCGGGGGAGGAAAAGAGACCCAGTACTTC.

The V and J genes are TRBV25-1 and TRBJ2-7, with 10 bases matching TRBD1. This CDR3 has 16 amino acids. V lost 7 bases to trimming and J lost 5 bases; unmatched junction nucleotides: 14. From germline, CDR1 is MGHDK and CDR2 SYGVNS. The CDR3: CASIGLGTGEIDEQYF. The CDR3 DNA sequence: TGTGCCAGCATTGGATTGGGGACAGGGGAAATAGACGAGCAGTACTTC.

This chain links TRBV11-2 with TRBJ1-4; weak D call: TRBD1 (6 bases). CDR1 is SGHAT, CDR2 FQNNGV, per germline. The CDR3 is made up of 16 amino acids. The ends were cut back, 2 bases at V and 5 bases at J, with 15 bases in the middle. The CDR3 DNA reads as TGTGCCAGCAGCTTAAAACAGGGTGTTAGGAATGAAAAACTGTTTTTT. Protein product: CASSLKQGVRNEKLFF.

V usage is TRBV30 and J usage is TRBJ1-1, with D hard to call. This CDR3 is 10 amino acids long. Deletions cut 4 bases from V and 6 bases from J, with 6 bases between. Germline CDR1 GTSNPN, CDR2 SVGIG (reference sequence). The CDR3 loop is CAWMGAEAFF. CDR3 bases: TGTGCCTGGATGGGCGCTGAAGCTTTCTTT. Full variable domain (rest looked up from reference TRBV30 and TRBJ1-1): SQTIHQWPATLVQPVGSPLSLECTVEGTSNPNLYWYRQAAGRGLQLLFYSVGIGQISSEVPQNLSASRPQDRQFILSSKKLLLSDSGFYLCAWMGAEAFFGQGTRLTVV.

This clone is labeled medium-sized. V is TRBV6-4 and J is TRBJ2-1; D possibly corresponds to TRBD2 (7 bases). Trimming cost V 5 bases and J 5 bases, with 10 bases left between them. This CDR3 has 13 amino acids. Germline V gene sequence: CDR1 MRHNA, CDR2 SNTAGT. CDR3 nucleotides: TGTGCCAGCAGTCCGGGGGGCCACAATGAGCAGTTCTTC. Translating gives CASSPGGHNEQFF.

This clone was picked up a small number of times. The gene calls are TRBV7-9 and TRBJ2-7; D may be TRBD1 (6 bases). Trimming took off 4 bases at V and 3 bases at J, with 16 bases between the two ends. The CDR3 totals 15 residues. Germline V lookup: CDR1 SEHNR, CDR2 FQNEAQ (reference sequence). CDR3 loop: CASSSERTVFYEQYF. Written as DNA, the CDR3 is TGTGCCAGCAGCTCTGAACGGACAGTTTTCTACGAGCAGTACTTC.

The chain couples TRBV6-5 to TRBJ2-7, with no clear D. Trimming removed 0 bases at V and 4 bases at J, with 13 bases between. CDR3 size: 15 residues. Germline V CDR1 and CDR2: MNHEY, SVGAGI. CDR3 nucleotide sequence: TGTGCCAGCAGTTACTCCTCGCCTACCGAATACGAGCAGTACTTC. Its protein product is CASSYSSPTEYEQYF.

The genes are TRBV5-1 and TRBJ1-2; 8 positions match TRBD1. The length of the CDR3 is 14 residues. The V and J ends lost 2 bases and 6 bases, in that order; junction bases with no gene match: 6. In germline, CDR1 is SGHRS, CDR2 YFSETQ. The CDR3 nucleotides read TGCGCCAGCAGCTTCGCCGGGACAGGAGATGGCTACACCTTC. This encodes CASSFAGTGDGYTF.

This clone was counted between two and nine times. This chain joins TRBV30 and TRBJ2-7, with D perhaps matching TRBD2 (6 bases). This CDR3 spans 11 amino acids. Germline V gives CDR1 GTSNPN, CDR2 SVGIG (reference sequence). V lost 1 base and J 13 bases, leaving 14 bases between the germline ends. The CDR3 reads CAWSAWRGPYF. The CDR3 bases are TGTGCCTGGAGTGCTTGGAGGGGACCTTACTTC.

This clone has just one count. The chain combines TRBV28 with TRBJ2-7; perhaps TRBD1 as D (6 bases). There are 14 residues in the CDR3. Germline CDR1 is MDHEN and CDR2 is SYDVKM. V lost 8 bases, J lost 0 bases, and 14 bases lay in between. CDR3 sequence: CASAGQLSSYEQYF. As DNA, the CDR3 is TGTGCCAGCGCCGGACAGTTGAGCTCCTACGAGCAGTACTTC.

This clone has only one observation. The chain carries TRBV5-1 and TRBJ1-2; 8 bases line up with TRBD1. Germline lookup yields CDR1 SGHRS and CDR2 YFSETQ. The V gene end was trimmed by 1 base and the J gene end by 8 bases; junction bases not matched to a gene: 10. The CDR3 has 15 residues. CDR3 sequence: CASSLRVGQGSGYTF. DNA of the CDR3: TGCGCCAGCAGCTTGAGGGTTGGACAGGGAAGCGGCTACACCTTC.

The genes are TRBV6-5 and TRBJ2-7; TRBD2 matches 11 bases. Germline values: CDR1 MNHEY, CDR2 SVGAGI. J lost 2 bases, V lost 6 bases, and 6 bases had no gene match. This CDR3 region has 15 residues. CDR3 residues: CASRTGTSGTYEQYF. CDR3 bases: TGTGCCAGCAGAACCGGGACTAGCGGAACCTACGAGCAGTACTTC.